The rows below give T cell receptor beta chains drawn from one sample of a study of OX40 agonist ivuxolimab in advanced cancers. The method was immunoSEQ multiplex PCR; TCRdb's version includes in-frame clones alone and lacks a portion of them. In the table there are 30,000 to 45,000 clones, 85% to 90% of which are singletons. Sequencing was performed on CD4+ or CD8+ T cells sorted from blood, taken in a trial of the OX40 agonist ivuxolimab. These receptors were taken from an adult with an advanced solid tumor such as melanoma, head and neck, liver or kidney cancer. CDR3s include the opening cysteine and the closing phenylalanine or tryptophan. The order of the fields is clone size, D gene, J gene, V gene, CDR3 length, CDR3 protein, CDR3 DNA. The D gene is left open where the match is weak. Expanded clones are given a class, and other clones once, few, many or no size at all.

- - TRBJ2-2 TRBV30 15 CACHRDPVSTGELFF TGTGCCTGTCACCGGGACCCCGTGAGCACCGGGGAGCTGTTTTTT
- - TRBJ1-2 TRBV5-6 14 CASSFGQSNYGYTF TGTGCCAGCAGCTTTGGACAATCTAACTATGGCTACACCTTC
- - TRBJ2-2 TRBV7-8 11 CASGDVGELFF TGTGCCAGCGGCGATGTCGGGGAGCTGTTTTTT
- - TRBJ2-2 TRBV6-5 16 CASSYSYSSNTGELFF TGTGCCAGCAGTTACTCGTACAGCTCGAACACCGGGGAGCTGTTTTTT
- - TRBJ1-1 TRBV5-6 13 CASSLLPSTEAFF TGTGCCAGCAGCTTGTTACCAAGCACTGAAGCTTTCTTT
- - TRBJ2-7 TRBV27 13 CASSPQRSYEQYF TGTGCCAGCAGTCCCCAAAGGTCCTACGAGCAGTACTTC
- TRBD2 TRBJ2-5 TRBV23-1 15 CATRTSGSWCETQYF TGCGCGACCCGGACTAGCGGGAGTTGGTGTGAGACCCAGTACTTC
- - TRBJ2-1 TRBV5-8 15 CASRLGLGSYNEQFF TGTGCCAGCAGATTAGGACTCGGCTCCTACAATGAGCAGTTCTTC
- TRBD2 TRBJ2-7 TRBV4-1 16 CASSPPGEGGVREQYF TGCGCCAGCAGCCCCCCGGGGGAGGGAGGGGTTCGCGAGCAGTACTTC
- - TRBJ1-1 TRBV18 12 CASSGMNTEAFF TGTGCCAGCTCAGGGATGAACACTGAAGCTTTCTTT
- - TRBJ1-5 TRBV6-4 12 CALRGSNQPQHF TGTGCCTTGCGAGGGAGCAATCAGCCCCAGCATTTT
- - TRBJ1-5 TRBV9 13 CASSVVPNQPQHF TGTGCCAGCAGCGTAGTACCAAATCAGCCCCAGCATTTT
- - TRBJ2-7 TRBV7-6 14 CASSSGPLPYEQYF TGTGCCAGCAGCTCAGGACCGCTACCCTACGAGCAGTACTTC
- - TRBJ2-7 TRBV28 14 CASSIRDRSHEQYF TGTGCCAGCAGTATCCGGGACCGAAGTCACGAGCAGTACTTC
- TRBD1 TRBJ1-1 TRBV9 15 CASSGRQGENTEAFF TGTGCCAGCAGCGGTCGACAGGGGGAAAACACTGAAGCTTTCTTT
- - TRBJ2-7 TRBV11-3 13 CASSLRTSYEQYF TGTGCCAGCAGCTTAAGGACCTCATACGAGCAGTACTTC
- - TRBJ1-3 TRBV30 12 CAWSPSGNTIYF TGTGCCTGGAGTCCCTCTGGAAACACCATATATTTT
few TRBD1 TRBJ1-5 TRBV4-1 17 CASSREGQEDSNQPQHF TGCGCCAGCAGCCGAGAAGGACAGGAGGATAGCAATCAGCCCCAGCATTTT
- TRBD2 TRBJ2-1 TRBV14 16 CASSQQILAGGNEQFF TGTGCCAGCAGCCAACAGATACTAGCGGGAGGCAATGAGCAGTTCTTC
- TRBD1 TRBJ2-7 TRBV5-6 14 CASSSGQGWYEQYF TGTGCCAGCAGCTCTGGACAGGGGTGGTACGAGCAGTACTTC
- TRBD1 TRBJ2-4 TRBV19 14 CASSDRGSKNIQYF TGTGCCAGTAGCGACAGGGGGTCCAAAAACATTCAGTACTTC
- - TRBJ1-2 TRBV6-5 15 CASSYSGGLDYGYTF TGTGCCAGCAGTTACTCGGGGGGGTTAGACTATGGCTACACCTTC
- TRBD2 TRBJ2-5 TRBV7-9 17 CASSLGTPGGPGETQYF TGTGCCAGCAGCTTGGGCACGCCGGGGGGGCCGGGAGAGACCCAGTACTTC
- - TRBJ2-7 TRBV13 14 CASSSAGSSYEQYF TGTGCCAGCAGCTCCGCCGGGAGCTCCTACGAGCAGTACTTC
- - TRBJ2-7 TRBV27 13 CASSFSISYEQYF TGTGCCAGCAGTTTCTCCATCTCCTACGAGCAGTACTTC
- - TRBJ2-3 TRBV7-6 15 CASTPGSISTDTQYF TGTGCCAGCACACCTGGGAGCATTAGCACAGATACGCAGTATTTT
- TRBD2 TRBJ2-7 TRBV7-8 15 CASSLSSGNSYEQYF TGTGCCAGCAGCTTAAGTAGCGGGAATTCCTACGAGCAGTACTTC
- - TRBJ1-5 TRBV6-5 14 CASSYGGPNQPQHF TGTGCCAGCAGTTACGGGGGGCCGAATCAGCCCCAGCATTTT
once - TRBJ2-7 TRBV4-1 14 CASSPLAETYEQYF TGCGCCAGCAGCCCACTAGCTGAGACCTACGAGCAGTACTTC
- - TRBJ2-1 TRBV6-1 18 CASSEAGFSGGNYNEQFF TGTGCCAGCAGTGAAGCGGGTTTTTCCGGGGGCAACTACAATGAGCAGTTCTTC
- - TRBJ1-1 TRBV13 14 CASSVRLATTEAFF TGTGCCAGCAGCGTAAGGTTGGCAACCACTGAAGCTTTCTTT
- - TRBJ2-3 TRBV27 15 CASSTHLGYTDTQYF TGTGCCAGCAGTACCCATCTAGGATACACAGATACGCAGTATTTT
once - TRBJ2-2 TRBV4-1 15 CASSQEPRQDGELFF TGCGCCAGCAGCCAAGAACCCCGGCAGGACGGGGAGCTGTTTTTT
- TRBD2 TRBJ2-7 TRBV28 16 CASSLPSERGTYEQYF TGTGCCAGCAGTCTCCCGTCTGAGCGGGGGACCTACGAGCAGTACTTC
few - TRBJ1-1 TRBV5-4 15 CASSPDISFSGEAFF TGTGCCAGCAGCCCCGACATCTCCTTTTCGGGTGAAGCTTTCTTT
medium-sized TRBD1 TRBJ1-2 TRBV27 14 CASSLTGYNYGYTF TGTGCCAGCAGTTTGACAGGGTATAACTATGGCTACACCTTC
- - TRBJ1-1 TRBV9 14 CASSVASLNTEAFF TGTGCCAGCAGCGTAGCTAGCCTGAACACTGAAGCTTTCTTT
- TRBD1 TRBJ2-7 TRBV5-1 14 CASSLVGTGGEQYF TGCGCCAGCAGCTTGGTAGGGACAGGGGGCGAGCAGTACTTC
- - TRBJ2-7 TRBV7-9 15 CASSFPRRDKNEQYF TGTGCCAGCAGCTTTCCCCGCAGGGACAAAAACGAGCAGTACTTC
- TRBD1 TRBJ1-2 TRBV19 14 CASRSTGGLVGYTF TGTGCCAGTAGATCGACAGGGGGATTGGTTGGCTACACCTTC
- - TRBJ2-1 TRBV19 14 CASSNQGSNNEQFF TGTGCCAGTAGTAACCAGGGGTCCAACAATGAGCAGTTCTTC
- TRBD2 TRBJ2-5 TRBV7-9 18 CASSSGEGLAGVGETQYF TGTGCCAGCAGCTCAGGAGAAGGGCTAGCGGGAGTCGGAGAGACCCAGTACTTC